A few counts support the clone carrying this TCR beta chain. The sample originates from a study of response to subunit inactivated influenza vaccine. Trimming took off 3 bases at V and 4 bases at J, with 7 bases between the two ends. The CDR3 totals 12 residues. CDR1 DFQATT and CDR2 SNEGSKA come from the germline V gene (reference sequence). A single record per CDR3 protein comes from TCRdb applying MiXCR to the RT-PCR reads. The top ten clones hold 10% to 15% of a sample with 560,000 or so distinct CDR3 sequences, 6% to 9% of them seen once. The specimen comprised PBMCs from blood, sampled approximately 25 months after vaccination. The TCR comes from a man between 50 and 75 years old who received an inactivated influenza vaccine. The chain recombines TRBV20-1 with TRBJ1-5; no firm D call. CDR3 DNA: TGCAGTGCTAGTTCCCCGAATCAGCCCCAGCATTTT. It yields the protein CSASSPNQPQHF.